This TCR beta chain was retrieved from a study of T cell repertoires in cytomegalovirus infection. Study details: From public TCR beta signatures came an indication of both CMV infection and matching HLA type.

A note on this clonotype: Its antigen remains unidentified.

TCRdb reanalysed the reads using MiXCR and keeps one entry per CDR3 protein. The data contain around 450,000 distinct CDR3 sequences, approximately 31% of them singletons. General study results and limits: It was HLA-C-restricted CMV-specific TCR beta clonotypes that dominated the response ex vivo.

This CDR3 contains 15 residues. V dropped 5 bases and J dropped 1; count of bases not matched to a gene: 6. Germline V lookup: CDR1 SGHTA, CDR2 FQGNSA. The chain is built from TRBV7-2 and TRBJ1-1; 8 bases line up with TRBD1. The sequenced material came from PBMCs. The TCR originated in a human donor in good health (CMV status not recorded). Some clones in this sample may be carry-over from other donors' samples. CDR3 sequence: CASSLVGQENTEAFF. In DNA form, the CDR3 reads TGTGCCAGCAGCCTAGTGGGACAGGAGAACACTGAAGCTTTCTTT.